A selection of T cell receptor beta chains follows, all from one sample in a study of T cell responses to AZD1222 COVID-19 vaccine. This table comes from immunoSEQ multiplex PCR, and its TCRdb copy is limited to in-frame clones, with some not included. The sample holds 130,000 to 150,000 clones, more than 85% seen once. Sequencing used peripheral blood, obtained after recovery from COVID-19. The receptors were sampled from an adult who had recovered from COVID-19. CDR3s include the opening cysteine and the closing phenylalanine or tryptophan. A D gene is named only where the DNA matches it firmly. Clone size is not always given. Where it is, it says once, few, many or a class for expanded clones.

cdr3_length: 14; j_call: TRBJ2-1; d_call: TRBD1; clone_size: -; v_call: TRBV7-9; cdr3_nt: TGTGCCAGCAGGGGACAGTCCTCCTACAATGAGCAGTTCTTC; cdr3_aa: CASRGQSSYNEQFF
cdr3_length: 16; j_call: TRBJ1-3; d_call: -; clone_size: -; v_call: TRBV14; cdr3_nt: TGTGCCAGCAGCACCAGACCGTTACTCTCTGGAAACACCATATATTTT; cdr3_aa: CASSTRPLLSGNTIYF
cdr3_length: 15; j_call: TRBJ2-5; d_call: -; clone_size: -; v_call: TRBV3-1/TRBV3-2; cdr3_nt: TGTGCCAGCAGCCAAGATAGGGGACCTCAAGAGACCCAGTACTTC; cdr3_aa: CASSQDRGPQETQYF
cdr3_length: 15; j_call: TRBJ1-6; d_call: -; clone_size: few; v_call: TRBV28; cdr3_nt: TGTGCCAGCAGTTTCAGCGGGGGGGCTACTATGGCTCTCCACTTT; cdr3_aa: CASSFSGGATMALHF
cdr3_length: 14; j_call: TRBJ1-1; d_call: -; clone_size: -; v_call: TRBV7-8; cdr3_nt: TGTGCCAGCAGCCCCCTTACCCCGGTAACTGAAGCTTTCTTT; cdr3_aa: CASSPLTPVTEAFF
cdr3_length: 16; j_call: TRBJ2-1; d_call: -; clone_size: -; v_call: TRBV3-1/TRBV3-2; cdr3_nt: TGTGCCAGCAGCCAAGATAAGGGATTTTTCTCCAATGAGCAGTTCTTC; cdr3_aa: CASSQDKGFFSNEQFF
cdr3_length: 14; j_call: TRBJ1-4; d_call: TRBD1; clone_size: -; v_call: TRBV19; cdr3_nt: TGTGCCAGTACCCAACAGGGGAGAGAGGAAAAACTGTTTTTT; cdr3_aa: CASTQQGREEKLFF
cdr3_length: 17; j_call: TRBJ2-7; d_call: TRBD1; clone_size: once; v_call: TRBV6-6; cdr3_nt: TGTGCCAGCAGTCAATTTAAACCGGGACAGGGCCCCTACGAGCAGTACTTC; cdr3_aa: CASSQFKPGQGPYEQYF
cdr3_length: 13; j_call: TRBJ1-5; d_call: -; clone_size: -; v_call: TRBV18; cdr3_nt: TGTGCCAGCTCACCGGGTGAAGATCAGCCCCAGCATTTT; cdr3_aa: CASSPGEDQPQHF
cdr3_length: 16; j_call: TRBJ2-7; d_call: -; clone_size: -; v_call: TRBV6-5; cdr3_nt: TGTGCCAGCAGTTACCTTGGGGCACCCAGGGCCTACGAGCAGTACTTC; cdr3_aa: CASSYLGAPRAYEQYF
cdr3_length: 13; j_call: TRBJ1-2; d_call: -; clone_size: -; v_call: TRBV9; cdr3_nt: TGTGCCAGCAGCCCCGACAGGTTCGGAGGCTACACCTTC; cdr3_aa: CASSPDRFGGYTF
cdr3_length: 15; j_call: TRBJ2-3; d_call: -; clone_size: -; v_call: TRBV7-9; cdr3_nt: TGTGCCAGCAGCTCCGGACGGACCACCACAGATACGCAGTATTTT; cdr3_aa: CASSSGRTTTDTQYF
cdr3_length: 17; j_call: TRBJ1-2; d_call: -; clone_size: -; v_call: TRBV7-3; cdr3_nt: TGTGCCAGCAGCCGCTTGGTCCTACAGGGAGGGTTCTATGGCTACACCTTC; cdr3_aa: CASSRLVLQGGFYGYTF
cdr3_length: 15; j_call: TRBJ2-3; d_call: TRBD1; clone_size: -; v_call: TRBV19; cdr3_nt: TGTGCCAGTAGTCCCCAGACAGGGTACACAGATACGCAGTATTTT; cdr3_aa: CASSPQTGYTDTQYF
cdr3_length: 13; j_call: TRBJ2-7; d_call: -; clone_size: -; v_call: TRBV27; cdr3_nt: TGTGCCAGCAGTTTAGTAGGGGAGGACGAGCAGTACTTC; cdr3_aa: CASSLVGEDEQYF
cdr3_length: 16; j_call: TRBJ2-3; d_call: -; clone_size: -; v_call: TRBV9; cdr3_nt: TGTGCCAGCAGCGTAGGGCCGGGACACAGCACAGATACGCAGTATTTT; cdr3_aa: CASSVGPGHSTDTQYF
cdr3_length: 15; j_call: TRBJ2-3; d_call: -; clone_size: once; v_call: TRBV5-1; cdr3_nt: TGCGCCAGCAGCTTGGTTGAGGTGAGAACAGATACGCAGTATTTT; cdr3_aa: CASSLVEVRTDTQYF
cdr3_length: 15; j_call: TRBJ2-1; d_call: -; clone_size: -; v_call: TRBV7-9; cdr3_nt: TGTGCCAGCAGCATGCTAGGCGGCGGCTACAATGAGCAGTTCTTC; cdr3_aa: CASSMLGGGYNEQFF
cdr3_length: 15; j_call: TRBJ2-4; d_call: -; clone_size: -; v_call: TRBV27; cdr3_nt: TGTGCCAGCAGTGGGAACAGGGTAACCAAAAACATTCAGTACTTC; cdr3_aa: CASSGNRVTKNIQYF
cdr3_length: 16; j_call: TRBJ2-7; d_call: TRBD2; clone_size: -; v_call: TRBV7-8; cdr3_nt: TGTGCCAGCAGCTTAACTATGGGACTAGCTTCCTACGAGCAGTACTTC; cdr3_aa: CASSLTMGLASYEQYF
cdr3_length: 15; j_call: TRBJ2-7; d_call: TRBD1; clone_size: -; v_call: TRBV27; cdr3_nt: TGTGCCAGCAGTTTACGGGACAGGGGCTGGTACGAGCAGTACTTC; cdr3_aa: CASSLRDRGWYEQYF
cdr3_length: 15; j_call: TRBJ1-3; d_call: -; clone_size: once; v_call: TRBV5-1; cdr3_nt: TGCGCCAGCAGCGTCTCCGGGACTGTTGGAAACACCATATATTTT; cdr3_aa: CASSVSGTVGNTIYF
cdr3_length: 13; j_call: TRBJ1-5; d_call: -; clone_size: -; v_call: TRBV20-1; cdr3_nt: TGCAGTGCTAGTAGGTCAGATAATCAGCCCCAGCATTTT; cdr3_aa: CSASRSDNQPQHF
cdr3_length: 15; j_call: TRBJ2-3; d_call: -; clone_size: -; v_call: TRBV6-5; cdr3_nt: TGTGCCAGCAGCCGATTCTCCTCGTATGGGGAAACGCAGTATTTT; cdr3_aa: CASSRFSSYGETQYF
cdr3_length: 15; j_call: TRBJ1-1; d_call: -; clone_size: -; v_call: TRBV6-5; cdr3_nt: TGTGCCAGCAGTTACCACGGGACCCAGAACACTGAAGCTTTCTTT; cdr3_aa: CASSYHGTQNTEAFF
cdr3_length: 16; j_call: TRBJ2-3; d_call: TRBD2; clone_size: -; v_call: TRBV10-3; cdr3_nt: TGTGCCATCAGATCCTATAGCGGGAGAGGCGCAGATACGCAGTATTTT; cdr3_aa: CAIRSYSGRGADTQYF
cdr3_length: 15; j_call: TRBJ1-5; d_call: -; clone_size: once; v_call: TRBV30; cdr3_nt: TGTGCCTGGAGTGGGGGCACCCATAGCAATCAGCCCCAGCATTTT; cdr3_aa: CAWSGGTHSNQPQHF
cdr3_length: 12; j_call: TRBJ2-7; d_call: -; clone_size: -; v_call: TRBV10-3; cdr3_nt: TGTGCCACCGTTGGCAGTTCCTACGAGCAGTACTTC; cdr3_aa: CATVGSSYEQYF
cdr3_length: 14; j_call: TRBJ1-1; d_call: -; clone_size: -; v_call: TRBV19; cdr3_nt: TGTGCCAGTAGTATTAAGGGGACCTACACTGAAGCTTTCTTT; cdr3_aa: CASSIKGTYTEAFF
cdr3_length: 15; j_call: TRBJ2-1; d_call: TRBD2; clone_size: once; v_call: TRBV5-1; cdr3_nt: TGCGCCAGCAGCGACAGCGGGAGGGCCTTTAATGAGCAGTTCTTC; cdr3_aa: CASSDSGRAFNEQFF
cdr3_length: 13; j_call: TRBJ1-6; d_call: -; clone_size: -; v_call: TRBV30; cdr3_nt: TGTGCCTGGAGACAGGGAGTTAATTCACCCCTCCACTTT; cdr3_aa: CAWRQGVNSPLHF
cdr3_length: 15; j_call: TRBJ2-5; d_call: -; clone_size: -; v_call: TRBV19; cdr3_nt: TGTGCCAGTAGTATAGGGAGGGGGGCGCGAGAGACCCAGTACTTC; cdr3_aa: CASSIGRGARETQYF
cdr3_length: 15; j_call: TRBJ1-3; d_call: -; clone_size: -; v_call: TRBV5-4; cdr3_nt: TGTGCCAGCAGCTTGTCAGGGGTCTCTGGAAACACCATATATTTT; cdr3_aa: CASSLSGVSGNTIYF
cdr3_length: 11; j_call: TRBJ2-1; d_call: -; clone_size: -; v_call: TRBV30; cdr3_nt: TGTGCCTGGAGTGATCGGAATGAGCAGTTCTTC; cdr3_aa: CAWSDRNEQFF
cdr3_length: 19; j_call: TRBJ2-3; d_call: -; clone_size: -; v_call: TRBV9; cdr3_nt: TGTGCCAGCAGCGTAGACCGGGGGCATACCCCGTTTCGCACAGATACGCAGTATTTT; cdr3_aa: CASSVDRGHTPFRTDTQYF
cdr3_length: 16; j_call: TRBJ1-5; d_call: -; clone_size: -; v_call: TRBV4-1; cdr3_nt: TGCGCCAGCAGCCCAGAATTACCCGTCGGCAATCAGCCCCAGCATTTT; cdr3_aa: CASSPELPVGNQPQHF
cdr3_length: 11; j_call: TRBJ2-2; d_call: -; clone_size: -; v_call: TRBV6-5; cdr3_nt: TGTGCCAGCATGGGTCTCGGGGAGCTGTTTTTT; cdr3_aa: CASMGLGELFF
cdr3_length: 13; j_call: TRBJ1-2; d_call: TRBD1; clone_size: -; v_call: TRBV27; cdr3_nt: TGTGCCAGCAGGCCGGGACAGGGCTATGGCTACACCTTC; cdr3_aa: CASRPGQGYGYTF
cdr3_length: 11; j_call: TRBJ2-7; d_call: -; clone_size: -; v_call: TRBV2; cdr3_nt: TGTGCCAGCAGCCCTTTCTACGAGCAGTACTTC; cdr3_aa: CASSPFYEQYF
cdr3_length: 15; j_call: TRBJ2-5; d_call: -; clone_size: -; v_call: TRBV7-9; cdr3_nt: TGTGCCAGCAGCTTACTCTCTGACGGGTCCGAGACCCAGTACTTC; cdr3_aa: CASSLLSDGSETQYF
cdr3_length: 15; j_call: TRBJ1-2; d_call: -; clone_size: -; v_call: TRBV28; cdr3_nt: TGTGCCAGCAGTTTTCGGTGGGTAGGGGATGGAGGCTACACCTTC; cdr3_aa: CASSFRWVGDGGYTF
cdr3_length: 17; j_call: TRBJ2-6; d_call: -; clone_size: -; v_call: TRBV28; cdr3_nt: TGTGCCAGTTCCTCACCCCTCGGGGAATCTGGGGCCAACGTCCTGACTTTC; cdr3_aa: CASSSPLGESGANVLTF
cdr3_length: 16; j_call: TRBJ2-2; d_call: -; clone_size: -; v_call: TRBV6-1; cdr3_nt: TGTGCCAGCAGTGAAAAAATAGGGCAGAACACCGGGGAGCTGTTTTTT; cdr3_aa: CASSEKIGQNTGELFF
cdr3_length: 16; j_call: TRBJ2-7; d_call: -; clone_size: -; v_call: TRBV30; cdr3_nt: TGTGCCTGGACCATAGGGGGCCCCGGGGGCACCTACGAGCAGTACTTC; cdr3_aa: CAWTIGGPGGTYEQYF
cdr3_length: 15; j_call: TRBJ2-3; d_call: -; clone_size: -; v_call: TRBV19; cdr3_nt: TGTGCCAGTAGTTCGGCAAGTTGGGTAGGAGATACGCAGTATTTT; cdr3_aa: CASSSASWVGDTQYF
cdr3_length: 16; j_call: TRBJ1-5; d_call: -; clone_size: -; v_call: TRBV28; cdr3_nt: TGTGCCAGCAGTTATCCCGGGGTTGTTGACAATCAGCCCCAGCATTTT; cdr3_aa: CASSYPGVVDNQPQHF
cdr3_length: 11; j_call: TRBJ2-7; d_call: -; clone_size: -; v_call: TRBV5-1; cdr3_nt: TGCGCCAGCAGCTCTGACTACGAGCAGTACTTC; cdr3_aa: CASSSDYEQYF
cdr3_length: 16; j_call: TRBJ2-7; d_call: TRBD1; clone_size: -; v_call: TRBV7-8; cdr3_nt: TGTGCCAGCAGCTTAGTCTGGGCCGACAGGGGCAACGAGCAGTACTTC; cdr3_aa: CASSLVWADRGNEQYF
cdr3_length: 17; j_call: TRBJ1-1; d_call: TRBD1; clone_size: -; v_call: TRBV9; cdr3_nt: TGTGCCAGCAGCGTTAGGGGACAGGGGATAGGAGACACTGAAGCTTTCTTT; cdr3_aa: CASSVRGQGIGDTEAFF
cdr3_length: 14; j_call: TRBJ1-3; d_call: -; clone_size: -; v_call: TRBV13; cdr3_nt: TGTGCCAGCAGCTTAGGTAGGGGTGGAAACACCATATATTTT; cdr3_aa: CASSLGRGGNTIYF
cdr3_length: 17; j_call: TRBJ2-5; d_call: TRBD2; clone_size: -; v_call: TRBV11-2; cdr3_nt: TGTGCCAGCAGCTTAGGACTAGCGGGAGGGGGGAAAGAGACCCAGTACTTC; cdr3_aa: CASSLGLAGGGKETQYF
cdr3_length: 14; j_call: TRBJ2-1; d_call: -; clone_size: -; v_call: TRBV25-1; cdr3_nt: TGTGCCAGCAGTGAAATCGCTTTCGGGGATGAGCAGTTCTTC; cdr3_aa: CASSEIAFGDEQFF
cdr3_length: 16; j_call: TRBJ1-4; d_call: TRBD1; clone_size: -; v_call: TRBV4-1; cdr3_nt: TGCGCCAGCAGCCAACCCTCGGGACAGACTAATGAAAAACTGTTTTTT; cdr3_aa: CASSQPSGQTNEKLFF
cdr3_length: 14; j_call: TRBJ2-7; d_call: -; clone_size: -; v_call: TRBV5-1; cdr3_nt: TGCGCCAGCAGCCCCGGCCTGGGTCCCAACGAGCAGTACTTC; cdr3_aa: CASSPGLGPNEQYF
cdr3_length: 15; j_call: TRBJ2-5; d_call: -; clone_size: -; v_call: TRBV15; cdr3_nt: TGTGCCACCAGCAGAGATGGAGGAGCCCAAGAGACCCAGTACTTC; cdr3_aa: CATSRDGGAQETQYF